This T cell receptor (beta chain) derives from a study of a mutant IDH1 vaccine in newly diagnosed glioma. Repertoires were generated with immunoSEQ multiplex PCR, while TCRdb's copy carries only in-frame clones and drops some. The sample contains around 53,000 clones, about 91% of which appear only once. The time point is: week 11, during vaccination. It was 300 ug of mutant IDH1 20-mer peptide that made up each vaccine dose, given with topical imiquimod. A remark on this clone: As yet, its antigen is unknown.

Sequenced material: PBMCs, taken from a glioma patient whose treatment included an IDH1 peptide vaccine. The receptor was derived from a man aged 50-60 years with glioma.

CDR3 amino acids: CASSMSGGSYNEQFF. DNA of the CDR3: TGTGCCAGTAGTATGAGCGGGGGCTCCTACAATGAGCAGTTCTTC. The J gene is TRBJ2-1, the V gene TRBV19, with 8 bases matching TRBD2. In germline, CDR1 is LNHDA, CDR2 SQIVND (reference sequence). The V gene end was trimmed by 3 bases and the J gene end by 0 bases; junction bases not matched to a gene: 1. The CDR3 has 15 residues. Drawing the rest from reference TRBV19 and TRBJ2-1, the complete variable domain is DGGITQSPKYLFRKEGQNVTLSCEQNLNHDAMYWYRQDPGQGLRLIYYSQIVNDFQKGDIAEGYSVSREKKESFPLTVTSAQKNPTAFYLCASSMSGGSYNEQFFGPGTRLTVL.